This record covers a single T cell receptor beta chain. Its antigen is not known. The data were taken from a study of OX40 agonist ivuxolimab in advanced cancers. On the study more broadly: A mean age of 60 years, range about 20 to 79, was recorded, and roughly 80% were male.

Assay: immunoSEQ multiplex PCR; the TCRdb copy retains only in-frame clones and omits some. The sample shows about 96,000 clones, 80% to 95% of them seen only once. Whole-study results and caveats: Clonal expansion from baseline to week 6 occurred in both CD4+ and CD8+ T cells.

Germline CDR1 and CDR2: LGHNT and FRNRAP. V was cut by 0 bases and J by 1 base, with 18 bases left in between. The CDR3 consists of 18 residues. Blood got drawn at baseline, again on cycle 4 day 1, and then on cycle 7 day 1. V and J are TRBV12-5 and TRBJ1-1; D may be TRBD1 (6 bases). This material consisted of CD4+ or CD8+ T cells sorted from blood, taken in a trial of the OX40 agonist ivuxolimab. The clonotype was recovered from an adult with an advanced solid tumor such as melanoma, head and neck, liver or kidney cancer. CDR3 DNA sequence: TGTGCTAGTGGTTTGGTTCCCGGTCTGGGGGGCAAGAACACTGAAGCTTTCTTT. Translation: CASGLVPGLGGKNTEAFF.